This T cell receptor beta chain comes out of a study of persistence of HIV-infected CD4 T cells. A remark on this clone: Its antigen is not identified.

This was the immunoSEQ version 4 assay in survey mode. Genomic DNA was diluted to 10 ng/uL, up to 1 ug per sample. The method was immunoSEQ multiplex PCR; TCRdb's version includes in-frame clones alone and lacks a portion of them. The sample lists fewer than 40,000 clones, roughly 71% occurring once. The CDR3 runs to 14 residues. Germline values: CDR1 LNHNV, CDR2 YYDKDF (reference sequence). Trimming shortened V by 0 bases and J by 0 bases, and 3 bases separated the two germline ends. An overlapping HIV-1 Gag peptide pool stimulated these cells at about 1 ug/peptide/mL. Sorting of responding CD4+ T cells relied on upregulated CD40 ligand together with CD69. Study-level findings and limits: Antigen-responding cells were enriched for degenerate expanded CDR3beta sequences. Compared with CD3/CD28-stimulated cells, CMV- and Gag-responding cells showed lower TCRbeta richness.

The chain joins TRBV15 to TRBJ1-5, with unresolved D. Material: CD4+ T cells sorted from PBMCs after roughly 20-hour stimulation, obtained from a patient who received antiretroviral therapy. The source of this sequence is an adult man with HIV who was CMV-seropositive. CDR3 region: CATSRESSNQPQHF. CDR3 sequence (DNA): TGTGCCACCAGCAGAGAGAGTAGCAATCAGCCCCAGCATTTT.